The T cell receptor beta chain described here comes from a study of T cell repertoires in cytomegalovirus infection. Looking at the study overall: TCR beta signatures that were public indicated CMV infection and matching HLA type. Study-level findings and limits: Carriers of CMV and the relevant HLA type were discriminated by public TCR beta frequency. Across the ex vivo response, the dominant clonotypes were HLA-C-restricted CMV-specific TCR beta clonotypes.

TCRdb itself ran the reads through MiXCR, one entry per CDR3 protein. The data show 600,000 to 700,000 distinct CDR3 sequences, roughly a third seen once. This clonotype showed up just a few times. Its cognate antigen is unknown. With 5 bases removed from V and 7 bases from J, the gap between germline ends came to 17 bases. CDR3 length equals 14 residues. From germline, CDR1 is MNHEY and CDR2 SVGAGI. The V gene is TRBV6-5, the J gene TRBJ1-1, with D possibly matching TRBD1 (6 bases). The sequence derives from a human donor in good health (CMV status not recorded). Some clones in this sample may be carry-over from other donors' samples. The material was cultured PBMCs, obtained from culture after CMV antigen stimulation. The chain's CDR3 is CASSRTAFGGEAFF. CDR3 nucleotide sequence: TGTGCCAGCAGTAGGACAGCCTTCGGCGGTGAAGCTTTCTTT.